This paragraph covers one TCR beta chain sequence. No antigen is known for it. The sample belongs to a study of cytomegalovirus exposure and HLA in healthy donors. Turning to the study itself: Of roughly 400 genotyped donors, around 76% clustered with self-reported Caucasian donors. Study-wide results and caveats: There were some public TCRs occurring in many donors, but most TCR sequences were rare. Three chains linked to CMV were shown in vitro to be specific for CMV antigens.

Primers: 60 Vbeta forward and 13 Jbeta reverse. The repertoire was sequenced with immunoSEQ multiplex PCR; TCRdb's copy has only in-frame clones and lacks some. This table holds more than 100,000 clones, 75% to 90% found once. Those who donated were healthy bone marrow donors. CDR3 length: 16 residues. J lost 10 bases, V lost 0 bases, and 11 bases had no gene match. Germline V lookup: CDR1 SGHNT, CDR2 YENEEA. The TCR comes from a female donor in good health and CMV-seropositive. Sequencing was done on a sample of PBMCs. This chain joins TRBV11-3 and TRBJ1-4; TRBD1 agrees at 7 bases. CDR3 amino acids: CASSLEAPRQGVKLFF. The DNA of the CDR3 is TGTGCCAGCAGCTTAGAGGCCCCTCGACAGGGAGTAAAACTGTTTTTT.